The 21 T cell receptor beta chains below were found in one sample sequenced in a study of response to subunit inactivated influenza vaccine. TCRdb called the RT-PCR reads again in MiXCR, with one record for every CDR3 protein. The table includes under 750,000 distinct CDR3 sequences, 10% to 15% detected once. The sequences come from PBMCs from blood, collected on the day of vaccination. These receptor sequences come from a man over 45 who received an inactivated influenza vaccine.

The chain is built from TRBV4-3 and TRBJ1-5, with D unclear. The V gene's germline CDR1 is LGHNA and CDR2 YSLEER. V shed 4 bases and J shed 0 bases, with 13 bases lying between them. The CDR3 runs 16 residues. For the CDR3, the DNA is TGCGCCAGCAGCCCGTCTCCGGGTCATAGCAATCAGCCCCAGCATTTT. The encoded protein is CASSPSPGHSNQPQHF.

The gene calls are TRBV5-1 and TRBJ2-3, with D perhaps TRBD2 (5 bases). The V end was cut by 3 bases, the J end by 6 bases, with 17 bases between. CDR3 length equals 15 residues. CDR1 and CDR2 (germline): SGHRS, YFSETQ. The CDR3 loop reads CASSSTTHGGDTQYF. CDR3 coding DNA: TGCGCCAGCAGCTCGACTACCCATGGCGGGGATACGCAGTATTTT. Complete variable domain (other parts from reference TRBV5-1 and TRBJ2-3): KAGVTQTPRYLIKTRGQQVTLSCSPISGHRSVSWYQQTPGQGLQFLFEYFSETQRNKGNFPGRFSGRQFSNSRSEMNVSTLELGDSALYLCASSSTTHGGDTQYFGPGTRLTVL.

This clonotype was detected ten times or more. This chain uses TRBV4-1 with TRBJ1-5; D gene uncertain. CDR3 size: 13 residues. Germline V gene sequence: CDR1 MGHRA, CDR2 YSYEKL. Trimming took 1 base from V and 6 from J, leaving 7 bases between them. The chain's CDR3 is CASSQVWVQPQHF. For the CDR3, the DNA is TGCGCCAGCAGCCAAGTATGGGTTCAGCCCCAGCATTTT.

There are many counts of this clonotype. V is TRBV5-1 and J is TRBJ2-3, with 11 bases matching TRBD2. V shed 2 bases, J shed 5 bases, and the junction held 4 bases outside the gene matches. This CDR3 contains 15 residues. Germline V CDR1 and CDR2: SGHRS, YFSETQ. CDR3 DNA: TGCGCCAGCAGCTTTAGCGGGGGGGCCAAAGATACGCAGTATTTT. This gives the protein CASSFSGGAKDTQYF.

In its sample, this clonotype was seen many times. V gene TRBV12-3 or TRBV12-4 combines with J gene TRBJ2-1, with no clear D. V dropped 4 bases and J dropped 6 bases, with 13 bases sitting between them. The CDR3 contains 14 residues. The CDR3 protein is CASSYIMVGNEQFF. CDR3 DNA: TGTGCCAGCAGTTACATAATGGTTGGCAATGAGCAGTTCTTC.

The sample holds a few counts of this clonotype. The CDR3 coding sequence is TGCGCCAGCAGCCGGGTCAGGGGTTGGGGGAACACAGATACGCAGTATTTT. As protein: CASSRVRGWGNTDTQYF. V gene TRBV4-3 combines with J gene TRBJ2-3, with TRBD1 as a possible D gene (6 bases). Trimming took 4 bases from V and 2 from J, leaving 19 bases between them. CDR1 is LGHNA, CDR2 YSLEER, per germline. This CDR3 contains 17 residues.

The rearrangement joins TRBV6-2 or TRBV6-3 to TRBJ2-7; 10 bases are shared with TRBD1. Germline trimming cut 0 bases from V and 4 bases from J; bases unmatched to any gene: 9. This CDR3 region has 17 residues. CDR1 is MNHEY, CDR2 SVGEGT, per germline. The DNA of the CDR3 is TGTGCCAGCAGTTACTCGGTGGAGGGACAGGGGCAATACGAGCAGTACTTC. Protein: CASSYSVEGQGQYEQYF.

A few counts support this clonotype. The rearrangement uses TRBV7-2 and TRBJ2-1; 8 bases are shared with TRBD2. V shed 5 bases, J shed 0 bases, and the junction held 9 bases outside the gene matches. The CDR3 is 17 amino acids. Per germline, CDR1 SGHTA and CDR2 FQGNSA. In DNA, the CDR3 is TGTGCCAGCAGCCGACGACTGAGCGGGAGCTCCTACAATGAGCAGTTCTTC. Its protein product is CASSRRLSGSSYNEQFF.

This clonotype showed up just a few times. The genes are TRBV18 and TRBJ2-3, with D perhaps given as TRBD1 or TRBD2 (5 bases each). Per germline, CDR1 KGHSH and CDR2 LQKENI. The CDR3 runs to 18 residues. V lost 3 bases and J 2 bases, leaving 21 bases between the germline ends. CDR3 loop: CASSPRNRDVSTTDTQYF. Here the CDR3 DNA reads TGTGCCAGCTCACCGCGTAATAGGGACGTATCGACCACAGATACGCAGTATTTT. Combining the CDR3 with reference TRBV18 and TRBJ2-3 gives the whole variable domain NAGVMQNPRHLVRRRGQEARLRCSPMKGHSHVYWYRQLPEEGLKFMVYLQKENIIDESGMPKERFSAEFPKEGPSILRIQQVVRGDSAAYFCASSPRNRDVSTTDTQYFGPGTRLTVL.

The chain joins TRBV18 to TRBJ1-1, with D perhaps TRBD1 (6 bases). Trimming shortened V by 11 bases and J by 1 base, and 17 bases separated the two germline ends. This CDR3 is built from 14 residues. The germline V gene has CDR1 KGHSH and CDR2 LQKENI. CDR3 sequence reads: CAFSEGQWNTEAFF. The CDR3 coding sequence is TGTGCCTTCTCAGAAGGACAGTGGAACACTGAAGCTTTCTTT.

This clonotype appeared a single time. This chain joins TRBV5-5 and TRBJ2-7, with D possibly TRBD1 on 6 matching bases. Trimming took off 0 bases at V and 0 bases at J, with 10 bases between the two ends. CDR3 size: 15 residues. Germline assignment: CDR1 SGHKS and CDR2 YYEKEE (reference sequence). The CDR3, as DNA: TGTGCCAGCAGCTTGGTTTTGGGACACTCCTACGAGCAGTACTTC. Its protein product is CASSLVLGHSYEQYF.

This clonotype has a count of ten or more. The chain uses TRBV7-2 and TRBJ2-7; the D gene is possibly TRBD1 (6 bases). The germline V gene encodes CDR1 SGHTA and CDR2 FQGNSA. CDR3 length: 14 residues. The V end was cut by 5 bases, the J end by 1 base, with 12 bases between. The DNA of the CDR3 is TGTGCCAGCAGCATCAGACAGGTTTCCTACGAGCAGTACTTC. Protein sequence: CASSIRQVSYEQYF.

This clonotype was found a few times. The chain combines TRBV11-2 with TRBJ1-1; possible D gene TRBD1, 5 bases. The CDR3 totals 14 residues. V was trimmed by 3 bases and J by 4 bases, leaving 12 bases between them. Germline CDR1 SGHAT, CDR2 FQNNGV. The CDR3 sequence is CASSFSVGGTEAFF. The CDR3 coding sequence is TGTGCCAGCAGCTTCAGTGTGGGGGGCACTGAAGCTTTCTTT.

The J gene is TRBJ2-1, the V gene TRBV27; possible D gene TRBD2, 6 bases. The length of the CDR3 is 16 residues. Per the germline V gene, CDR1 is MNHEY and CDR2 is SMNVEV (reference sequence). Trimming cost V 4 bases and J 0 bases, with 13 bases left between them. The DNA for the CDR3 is TGTGCCAGCAGTTCCCCGGGACTGGGCTCCTACAATGAGCAGTTCTTC. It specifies CASSSPGLGSYNEQFF.

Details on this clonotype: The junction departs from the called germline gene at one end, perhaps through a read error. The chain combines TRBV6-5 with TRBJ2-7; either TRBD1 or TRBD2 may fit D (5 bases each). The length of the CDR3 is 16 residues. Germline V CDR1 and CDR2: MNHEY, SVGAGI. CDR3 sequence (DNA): TGTCCCAGCAGTTATGCAGGGACCGCCGGGCGTAGCGAGCAGTACTTC. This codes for CPSSYAGTAGRSEQYF.

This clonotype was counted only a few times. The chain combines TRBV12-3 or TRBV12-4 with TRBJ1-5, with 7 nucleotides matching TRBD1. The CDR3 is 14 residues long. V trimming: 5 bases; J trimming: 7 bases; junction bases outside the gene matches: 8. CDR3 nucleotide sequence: TGTGCCAGCAGTGCACGGACAGGCAGGCAGCCCCAGCATTTT. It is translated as CASSARTGRQPQHF.

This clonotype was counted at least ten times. In nucleotides, the CDR3 is TGTGCCAGCAGTTTTGCCGACAATGAGCAGTTCTTC. Its protein product is CASSFADNEQFF. The V gene is TRBV12-3 or TRBV12-4, the J gene TRBJ2-1, with no clear D. The CDR3 runs to 12 residues. V was pared by 3 bases and J by 5 bases, with 5 bases between.

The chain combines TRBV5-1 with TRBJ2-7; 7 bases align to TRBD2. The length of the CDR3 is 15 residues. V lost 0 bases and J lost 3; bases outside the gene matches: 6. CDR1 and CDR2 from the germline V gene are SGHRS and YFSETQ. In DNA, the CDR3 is TGCGCCAGCAGCTTGGTCCGGGGGGTCCTCTACGAGCAGTACTTC. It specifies CASSLVRGVLYEQYF. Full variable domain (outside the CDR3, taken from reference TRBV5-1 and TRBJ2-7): KAGVTQTPRYLIKTRGQQVTLSCSPISGHRSVSWYQQTPGQGLQFLFEYFSETQRNKGNFPGRFSGRQFSNSRSEMNVSTLELGDSALYLCASSLVRGVLYEQYFGPGTRLTVT.

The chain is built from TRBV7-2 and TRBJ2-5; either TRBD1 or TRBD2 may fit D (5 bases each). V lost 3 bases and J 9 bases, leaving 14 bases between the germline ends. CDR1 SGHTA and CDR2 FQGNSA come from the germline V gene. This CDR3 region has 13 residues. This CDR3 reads CASSFGAMGPQYF. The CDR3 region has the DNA TGTGCCAGCAGCTTCGGAGCCATGGGACCCCAGTACTTC.

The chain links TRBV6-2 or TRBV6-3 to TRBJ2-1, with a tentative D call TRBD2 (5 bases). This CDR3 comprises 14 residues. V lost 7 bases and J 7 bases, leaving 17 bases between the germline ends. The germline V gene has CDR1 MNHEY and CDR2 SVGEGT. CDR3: CASTITRSGNEQFF. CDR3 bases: TGTGCCAGCACCATTACGAGGTCGGGGAATGAGCAGTTCTTC.

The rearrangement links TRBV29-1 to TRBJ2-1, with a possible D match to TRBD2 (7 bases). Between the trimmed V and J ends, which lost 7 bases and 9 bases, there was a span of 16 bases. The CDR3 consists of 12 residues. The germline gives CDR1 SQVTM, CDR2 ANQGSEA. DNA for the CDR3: TGCAGCGGATTGGGGGGGCGGGTTGAGCAGTTCTTC. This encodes CSGLGGRVEQFF.